A single sample gave rise to the 9 T cell receptor beta chains below, sequenced in a study of cytomegalovirus exposure and HLA in healthy donors. PCR amplification relied on 60 Vbeta primers (plus 13 Jbeta primers). The table came from immunoSEQ multiplex PCR; TCRdb's copy has only in-frame clones and leaves some out. In the table there are 60,000 to 95,000 clones, 65% to 90% of which are singletons. The sample was PBMCs. Receptors originate from a man between 65 and 85 years old in good health and CMV-seropositive.

This clone appeared a few times. The J gene is TRBJ2-7, the V gene TRBV27; TRBD1 matches at 7 bases. V lost 4 bases to trimming and J lost 4 bases; unmatched junction nucleotides: 7. The CDR3 runs to 14 residues. The germline V gene encodes CDR1 MNHEY and CDR2 SMNVEV (reference sequence). CDR3 sequence (DNA): TGTGCCAGCAGTTCTCTGAGGGGGCGGTACGAGCAGTACTTC. Amino acid sequence: CASSSLRGRYEQYF.

This clone appeared once. This rearrangement joins TRBV2 to TRBJ1-1; 8 bases fit TRBD1. CDR3 size: 13 residues. Germline-derived CDR1 and CDR2 are SNHLY and FYNNEI. After removal of 8 bases from V and 1 base from J, the junction contained 3 bases not matched to a gene. The CDR3 DNA reads as TGTGCCAGCCTGGGACAGGCGAACACTGAAGCTTTCTTT. Protein: CASLGQANTEAFF.

The rearrangement links TRBV19 to TRBJ2-5; 8 positions agree with TRBD2. This CDR3 has 13 amino acids. Germline V gene data show CDR1 as LNHDA and CDR2 as SQIVND (reference sequence). The ends lost 5 bases at V and 5 bases at J; junction bases unmatched: 4. The CDR3 reads CASSDQREETQYF. Written as DNA, the CDR3 is TGTGCCAGTAGTGACCAGCGGGAGGAGACCCAGTACTTC. Drawing the rest from reference TRBV19 and TRBJ2-5, the complete variable domain is DGGITQSPKYLFRKEGQNVTLSCEQNLNHDAMYWYRQDPGQGLRLIYYSQIVNDFQKGDIAEGYSVSREKKESFPLTVTSAQKNPTAFYLCASSDQREETQYFGPGTRLLVL.

There are a few counts of this clone. The V gene is TRBV5-1, the J gene TRBJ2-5, with no clear D. V shed 4 bases and J shed 2 bases, with 12 bases lying between them. Germline CDR1 is SGHRS and CDR2 is YFSETQ. The CDR3 spans 14 residues. The CDR3 region has the DNA TGCGCCAGCAGCGGCGCAGGTTGGCAAGAGACCCAGTACTTC. Residues: CASSGAGWQETQYF. Based on the CDR3 plus reference TRBV5-1 and TRBJ2-5, the full variable domain is KAGVTQTPRYLIKTRGQQVTLSCSPISGHRSVSWYQQTPGQGLQFLFEYFSETQRNKGNFPGRFSGRQFSNSRSEMNVSTLELGDSALYLCASSGAGWQETQYFGPGTRLLVL.

The V call is TRBV29-1, the J call TRBJ2-3; a weak D match, TRBD2 (5 bases). Trimming cost V 4 bases and J 6 bases, with 23 bases left between them. This CDR3 spans 16 amino acids. CDR1 SQVTM and CDR2 ANQGSEA come from the germline V gene. The CDR3 is CSVVFALSPGGDTQYF. The CDR3 DNA reads as TGCAGCGTTGTTTTCGCCCTCTCCCCGGGCGGGGATACGCAGTATTTT.

This sequence joins TRBV6-5 and TRBJ1-4, with a possible D match to TRBD1 (6 bases). This CDR3 has 16 amino acids. Germline V gene sequence: CDR1 MNHEY, CDR2 SVGAGI. V was trimmed by 0 bases and J by 8 bases, leaving 16 bases between them. In nucleotides, the CDR3 is TGTGCCAGCAGTTACTCTCGGACAGCTTCGGTAGAAAAACTGTTTTTT. This gives the protein CASSYSRTASVEKLFF.

The chain employs TRBV2 and TRBJ1-1, with D unclear. This CDR3 has 11 residues. From germline, CDR1 is SNHLY and CDR2 FYNNEI. Trimming shortened V by 4 bases and J by 8 bases, and 8 bases separated the two germline ends. This chain's CDR3 is CASSVRSEAFF. The CDR3 DNA follows: TGTGCCAGCAGTGTTCGGTCGGAAGCTTTCTTT.

V gene TRBV7-9 combines with J gene TRBJ2-4; the match to TRBD2 covers 10 bases. CDR1 and CDR2 (germline): SEHNR, FQNEAQ (reference sequence). V lost 3 bases and J lost 0; bases outside the gene matches: 8. The CDR3 extends over 18 amino acids. CDR3 sequence: CASSFAGTSELAKNIQYF. The CDR3 coding sequence is TGTGCCAGCAGCTTCGCCGGGACTAGCGAGCTAGCCAAAAACATTCAGTACTTC.

The J gene is TRBJ1-3, the V gene TRBV27, with D perhaps matching TRBD1 (6 bases). The CDR3 runs to 11 residues. The V gene lost 7 bases and the J gene lost 15 bases, with 16 bases spanning the gap. Looked up from germline, CDR1 is MNHEY and CDR2 is SMNVEV (reference sequence). The CDR3 DNA is TGTGCCAGCAAGATATCAGGGGTGGAATATTTT. Translated, it gives CASKISGVEYF.